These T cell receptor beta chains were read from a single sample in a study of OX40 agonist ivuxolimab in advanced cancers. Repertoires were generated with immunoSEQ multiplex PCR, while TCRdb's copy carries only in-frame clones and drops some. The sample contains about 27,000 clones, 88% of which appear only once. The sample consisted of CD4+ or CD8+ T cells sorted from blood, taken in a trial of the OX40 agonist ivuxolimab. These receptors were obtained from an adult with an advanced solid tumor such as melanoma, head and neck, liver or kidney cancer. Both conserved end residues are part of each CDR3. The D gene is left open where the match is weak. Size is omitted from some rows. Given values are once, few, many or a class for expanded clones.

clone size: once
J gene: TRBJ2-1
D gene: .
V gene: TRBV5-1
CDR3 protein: CASSFGVDEQFF
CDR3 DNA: TGCGCCAGCAGCTTTGGGGTTGATGAGCAGTTCTTC

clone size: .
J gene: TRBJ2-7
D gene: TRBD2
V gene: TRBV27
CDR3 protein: CASSSVYVLAGSPYEQYF
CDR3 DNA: TGTGCCAGCAGCTCCGTTTACGTTCTAGCGGGCTCACCTTACGAGCAGTACTTC

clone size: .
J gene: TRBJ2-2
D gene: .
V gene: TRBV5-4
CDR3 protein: CASSLGGPSFGELFF
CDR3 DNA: TGTGCCAGCAGCTTAGGAGGACCATCTTTCGGGGAGCTGTTTTTT

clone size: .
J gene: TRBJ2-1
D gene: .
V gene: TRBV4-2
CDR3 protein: CASSQDLADNPYNEQFF
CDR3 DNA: TGTGCCAGCAGCCAAGATCTGGCTGACAATCCCTACAATGAGCAGTTCTTC

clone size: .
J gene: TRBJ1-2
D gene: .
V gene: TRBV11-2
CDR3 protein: CASSPHPTGGANYGYTF
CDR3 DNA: TGTGCCAGCAGCCCCCACCCCACAGGTGGGGCTAACTATGGCTACACCTTC

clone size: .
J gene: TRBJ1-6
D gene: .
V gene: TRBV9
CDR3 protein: CASSGGLALHF
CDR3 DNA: TGTGCCAGCAGCGGGGGATTGGCCCTCCACTTT

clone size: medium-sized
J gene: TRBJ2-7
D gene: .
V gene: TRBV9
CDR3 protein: CASSVGWGDYEQYF
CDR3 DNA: TGTGCCAGCAGCGTAGGATGGGGGGATTACGAGCAGTACTTC

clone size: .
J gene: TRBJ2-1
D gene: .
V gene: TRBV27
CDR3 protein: CASSSRHSSYNEQFF
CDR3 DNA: TGTGCCAGCAGTTCTCGACACAGCTCCTACAATGAGCAGTTCTTC

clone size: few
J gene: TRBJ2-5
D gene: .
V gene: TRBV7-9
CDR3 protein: CASSPRDREETQYF
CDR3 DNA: TGTGCCAGCAGCCCGCGGGACAGAGAAGAGACCCAGTACTTC

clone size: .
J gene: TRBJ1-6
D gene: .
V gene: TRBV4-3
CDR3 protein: CASSQDASNSPLHF
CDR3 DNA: TGCGCCAGCAGCCAAGATGCATCGAATTCACCCCTCCACTTT

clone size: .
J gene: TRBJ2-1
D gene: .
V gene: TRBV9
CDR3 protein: CASSVGWGTSYNEQFF
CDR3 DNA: TGTGCCAGCAGCGTAGGTTGGGGGACATCCTACAATGAGCAGTTCTTC

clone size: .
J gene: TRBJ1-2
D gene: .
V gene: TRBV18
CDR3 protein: CARRREESDYGYTF
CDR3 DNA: TGTGCCAGGCGAAGAGAGGAGAGCGACTATGGCTACACCTTC

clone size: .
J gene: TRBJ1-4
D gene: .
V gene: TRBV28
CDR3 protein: CASSLNPNELFF
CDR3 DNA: TGTGCCAGCAGTCTCAACCCGAACGAACTGTTTTTT

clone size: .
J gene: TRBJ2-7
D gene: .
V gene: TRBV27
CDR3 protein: CASSLWGLRVPYEQYF
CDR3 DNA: TGTGCCAGCAGTTTATGGGGACTCCGTGTCCCCTACGAGCAGTACTTC

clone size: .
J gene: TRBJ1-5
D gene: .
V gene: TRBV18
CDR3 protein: CASSPPEARLNQPQHF
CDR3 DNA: TGTGCCAGCTCACCACCTGAGGCTCGGCTAAATCAGCCCCAGCATTTT

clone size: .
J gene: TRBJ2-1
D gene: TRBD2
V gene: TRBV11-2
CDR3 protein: CASSFAASGKGGQFF
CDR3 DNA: TGTGCCAGCAGCTTTGCGGCTAGCGGGAAGGGGGGGCAGTTCTTC

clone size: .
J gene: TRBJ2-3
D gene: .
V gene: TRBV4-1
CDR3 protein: CASGWDRSTDTQYF
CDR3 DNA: TGCGCCAGCGGCTGGGACCGGAGCACAGATACGCAGTATTTT

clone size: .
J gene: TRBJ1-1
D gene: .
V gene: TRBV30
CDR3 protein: CAQTRGESMNTEAFF
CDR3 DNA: TGTGCCCAAACCCGGGGGGAATCGATGAACACTGAAGCTTTCTTT

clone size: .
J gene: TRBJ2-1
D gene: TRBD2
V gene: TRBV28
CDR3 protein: CASSPAGEYYNEQFF
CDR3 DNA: TGTGCCAGCAGCCCAGCGGGGGAGTATTACAATGAGCAGTTCTTC

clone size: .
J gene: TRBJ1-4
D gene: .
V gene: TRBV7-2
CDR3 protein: CASSLWGNEKLFF
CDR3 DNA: TGTGCCAGCAGCTTATGGGGAAATGAAAAACTGTTTTTT

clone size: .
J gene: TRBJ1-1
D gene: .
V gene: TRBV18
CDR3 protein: CASSPDTWAFF
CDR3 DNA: TGTGCCAGCTCCCCGGACACTTGGGCTTTCTTT

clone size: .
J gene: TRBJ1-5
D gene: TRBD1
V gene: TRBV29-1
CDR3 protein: CSARRTGSDGNQPQHF
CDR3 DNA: TGCAGCGCCCGCCGGACAGGGAGTGACGGGAATCAGCCCCAGCATTTT

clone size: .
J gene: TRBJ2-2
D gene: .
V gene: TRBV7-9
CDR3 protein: CASADLPGELFF
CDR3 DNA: TGTGCCAGCGCTGACCTACCCGGGGAGCTGTTTTTT

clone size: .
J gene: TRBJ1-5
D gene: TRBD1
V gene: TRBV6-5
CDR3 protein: CASSSRDRGPQPQHF
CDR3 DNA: TGTGCCAGCAGCTCCCGGGACAGGGGGCCACAGCCCCAGCATTTT

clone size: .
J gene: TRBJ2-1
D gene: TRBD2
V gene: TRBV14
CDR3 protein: CASSQAPAGWGYNEQFF
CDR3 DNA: TGTGCCAGCAGCCAAGCCCCAGCGGGATGGGGATACAATGAGCAGTTCTTC

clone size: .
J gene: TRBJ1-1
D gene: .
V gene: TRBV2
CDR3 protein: CASSPLDTEAFF
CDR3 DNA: TGTGCCAGCAGCCCTTTGGACACTGAAGCTTTCTTT

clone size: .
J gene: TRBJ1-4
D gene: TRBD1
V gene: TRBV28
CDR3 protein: CASSLYQGATNEKLFF
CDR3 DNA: TGTGCCAGCAGTTTATATCAGGGGGCAACTAATGAAAAACTGTTTTTT

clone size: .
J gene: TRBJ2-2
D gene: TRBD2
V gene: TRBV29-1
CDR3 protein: CSVETTSGRAGTGELFF
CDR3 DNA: TGCAGCGTTGAGACGACTAGCGGGAGGGCCGGGACCGGGGAGCTGTTTTTT

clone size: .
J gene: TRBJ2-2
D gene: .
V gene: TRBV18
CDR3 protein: CASSPAWGVDTGELFF
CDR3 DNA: TGTGCCAGCTCACCAGCTTGGGGGGTCGACACCGGGGAGCTGTTTTTT

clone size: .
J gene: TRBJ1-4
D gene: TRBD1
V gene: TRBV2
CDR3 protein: CASQGRDRQEKLFF
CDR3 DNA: TGTGCCAGCCAGGGCCGGGACAGGCAAGAAAAACTGTTTTTT

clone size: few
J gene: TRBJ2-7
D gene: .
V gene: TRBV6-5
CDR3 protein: CASSYLDSEIYEQYF
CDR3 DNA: TGTGCCAGCAGTTACCTGGACAGTGAGATCTACGAGCAGTACTTC

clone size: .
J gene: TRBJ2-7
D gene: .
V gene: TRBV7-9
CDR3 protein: CASSLGSRDPYEQYF
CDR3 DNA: TGTGCCAGCAGCTTAGGATCCCGGGATCCCTACGAGCAGTACTTC

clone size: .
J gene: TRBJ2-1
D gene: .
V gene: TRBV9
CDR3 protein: CASSVGGRGPWDEQFF
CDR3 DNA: TGTGCCAGCAGCGTGGGGGGGCGGGGCCCCTGGGATGAGCAGTTCTTC

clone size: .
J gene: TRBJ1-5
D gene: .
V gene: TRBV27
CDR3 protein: CASKAGLGNQPQHF
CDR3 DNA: TGTGCCAGCAAGGCAGGGCTCGGCAATCAGCCCCAGCATTTT

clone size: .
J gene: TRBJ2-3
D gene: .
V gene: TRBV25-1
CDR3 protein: CASSPGTPDTQYF
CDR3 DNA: TGTGCCAGCAGTCCCGGGACTCCAGATACGCAGTATTTT

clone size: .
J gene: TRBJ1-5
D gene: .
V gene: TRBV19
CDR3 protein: CASSRDVSNQPQHF
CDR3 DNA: TGTGCCAGTAGTAGGGACGTTAGCAATCAGCCCCAGCATTTT

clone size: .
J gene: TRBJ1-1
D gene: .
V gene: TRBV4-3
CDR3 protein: CASSDPASNTEAFF
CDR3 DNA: TGCGCCAGCAGCGACCCAGCCTCGAACACTGAAGCTTTCTTT

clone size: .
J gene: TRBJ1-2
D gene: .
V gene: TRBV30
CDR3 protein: CAWSGGHHTTNYGYTF
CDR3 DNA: TGTGCCTGGAGTGGGGGGCACCACACGACTAACTATGGCTACACCTTC

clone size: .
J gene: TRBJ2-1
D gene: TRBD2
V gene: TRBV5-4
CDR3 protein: CASSLDGLAYEQFF
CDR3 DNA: TGTGCCAGCAGCTTGGACGGACTAGCCTATGAGCAGTTCTTC

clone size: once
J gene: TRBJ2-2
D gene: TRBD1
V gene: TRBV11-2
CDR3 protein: CASSFLHGGGQTNTGELFF
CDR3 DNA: TGTGCCAGCAGCTTTCTCCATGGTGGGGGACAGACTAACACCGGGGAGCTGTTTTTT

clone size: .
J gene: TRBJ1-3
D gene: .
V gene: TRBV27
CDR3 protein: CASSSKGGNTIYF
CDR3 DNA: TGTGCCAGCAGTTCAAAAGGGGGAAACACCATATATTTT

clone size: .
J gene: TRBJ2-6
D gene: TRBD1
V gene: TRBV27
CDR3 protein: CASSLQDRGPGANVLTF
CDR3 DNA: TGTGCCAGCAGTTTGCAGGACAGGGGGCCCGGGGCCAACGTCCTGACTTTC

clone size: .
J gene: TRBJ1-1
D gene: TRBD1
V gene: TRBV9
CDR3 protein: CASSGDRVEAFF
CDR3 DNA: TGTGCCAGCAGCGGAGACAGGGTTGAAGCTTTCTTT

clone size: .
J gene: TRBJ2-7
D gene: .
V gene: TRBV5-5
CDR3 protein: CASSLEGEYYEQYF
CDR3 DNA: TGTGCCAGCAGCTTGGAAGGAGAGTACTACGAGCAGTACTTC

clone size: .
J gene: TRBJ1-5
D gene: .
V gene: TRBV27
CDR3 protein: CASSPRQPPYSNQPQHF
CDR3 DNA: TGTGCCAGCAGTCCCCGACAGCCTCCCTATAGCAATCAGCCCCAGCATTTT

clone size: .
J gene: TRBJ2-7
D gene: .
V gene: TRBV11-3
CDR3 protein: CASSFGGSYEQYF
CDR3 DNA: TGTGCCAGCAGCTTCGGGGGATCCTACGAGCAGTACTTC

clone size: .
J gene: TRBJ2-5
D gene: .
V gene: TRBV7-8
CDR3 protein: CASSLGNQETQYF
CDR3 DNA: TGTGCCAGCAGCTTAGGAAACCAAGAGACCCAGTACTTC

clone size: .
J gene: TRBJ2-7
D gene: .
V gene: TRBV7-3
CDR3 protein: CASSLLAGSYEQYF
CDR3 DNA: TGTGCCAGCAGCTTATTGGCCGGTTCCTACGAGCAGTACTTC

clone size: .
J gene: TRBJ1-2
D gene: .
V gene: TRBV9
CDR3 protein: CASSVASPNYGYTF
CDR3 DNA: TGTGCCAGCAGCGTAGCCAGCCCTAACTATGGCTACACCTTC

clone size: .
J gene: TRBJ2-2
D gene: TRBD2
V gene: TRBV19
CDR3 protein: CASKRRESYMIANTGELFF
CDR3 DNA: TGTGCCAGTAAAAGGCGGGAGTCTTATATGATCGCGAACACCGGGGAGCTGTTTTTT

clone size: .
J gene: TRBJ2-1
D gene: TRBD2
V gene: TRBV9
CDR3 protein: CASSPPGTSSLSYNEQFF
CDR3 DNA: TGTGCCAGCAGCCCTCCCGGGACTAGTTCTCTCTCCTACAATGAGCAGTTCTTC